The 3 T cell receptor beta chains below come from one sample, sequenced in a study of T-cell reconstitution after alpha-beta-depleted transplantation in children. Preparation of the TCRbeta library was carried out with unique molecular identifiers. TCRdb re-called the PCR reads with MiXCR, one entry per CDR3 protein. The sample comprises 230,000 or so distinct CDR3 sequences, about 9.6% of which are singletons, and around 5.1% rests with the top ten. Material: PBMCs from the stem cell graft donor, obtained from the stem cell graft. These receptors were obtained from a human donor who donated a stem cell graft to a child with SCID.

The V and J genes are TRBV5-1 and TRBJ2-4, with 14 nucleotides matching TRBD2. J was trimmed by 0 bases and V by 4 bases; bases with no gene match: 9. Looked up from germline, CDR1 is SGHRS and CDR2 is YFSETQ. The CDR3 is 19 amino acids. The DNA for the CDR3 is TGCGCCAGCAGCCCGGGACTAGCGGGGGCCACTTCAGCCAAAAACATTCAGTACTTC. Protein product: CASSPGLAGATSAKNIQYF.

This clonotype was recorded many times. J is TRBJ2-1 and V is TRBV6-2 or TRBV6-3; D ambiguous. This CDR3 is 14 amino acids long. The V and J ends lost 7 bases and 2 bases respectively, with 12 bases between them. Germline V gives CDR1 MNHEY, CDR2 SVGEGT. The CDR3 region has the DNA TGTGCCAGCATAGGCGGAAACCCCTACAATGAGCAGTTCTTC. Protein sequence: CASIGGNPYNEQFF.

This clonotype has at least ten counts. The rearrangement links TRBV6-5 to TRBJ2-5, with 7 bases lining up with TRBD1. Germline V lookup: CDR1 MNHEY, CDR2 SVGAGI. The trim removed 6 bases at V and 4 bases at J, leaving 5 bases unmatched. This CDR3 is built from 13 residues. CDR3 bases: TGTGCCAGCAGGCAGGGGGTGGGAGAGACCCAGTACTTC. This codes for CASRQGVGETQYF.